The present entry profiles one TCR beta chain with its context. Researchers ran the PCR with 60 Vbeta and 13 Jbeta primers. Clones were read by immunoSEQ multiplex PCR, and TCRdb kept only the in-frame ones, dropping some. There are 100,000 to 150,000 clones in the sample; roughly 78% occur only once, and over 2.5% lies in the top ten. This sample was included in a study of cytomegalovirus exposure and HLA in healthy donors. Germline V CDR1 and CDR2: SGHTA, FQGNSA. V trimming: 5 bases; J trimming: 4 bases; junction bases outside the gene matches: 13. This CDR3 comprises 16 residues. Material: PBMCs. The V gene is TRBV7-2, the J gene TRBJ1-2; 7 bases agree with TRBD1. This receptor was taken from a male donor in good health and CMV-seronegative. The CDR3 DNA reads TGTGCCAGCAGCCCAGGTTGGGGCGACAGGGTCTATGGCTACACCTTC. Amino acids: CASSPGWGDRVYGYTF.